This T cell receptor (beta chain) is drawn from a study of blood T cells in healthy people across ages. Study in general: Capture by template switching was about one barcoded beta molecule per two T cells.

At least ten counts were recorded for this clonotype. A second about 6 to 12 cycle PCR used barcoded and J-beta primers. TCRdb processed the 5' RACE reads anew with MiXCR; each CDR3 protein has one entry. The sample carries some 1.7 million distinct CDR3 sequences, roughly 28% recorded once. Germline CDR1 SQVTM, CDR2 ANQGSEA. With V trimmed by 6 bases and J by 6 bases, 8 bases remained unmatched. This CDR3 is built from 12 residues. The sequence derives from a woman aged 25-40 years in good health. The rearrangement joins TRBV29-1 to TRBJ2-7; 7 nucleotides match TRBD2. Sequences were obtained from blood. CDR3 sequence: CSVRAGPREQYF. CDR3 coding DNA: TGCAGCGTGAGAGCGGGGCCTCGCGAGCAGTACTTC.